Presented here are 6 T cell receptor beta chains from one specimen sequenced in a study of cytomegalovirus exposure and HLA in healthy donors. The PCR made use of 60 Vbeta and 13 Jbeta primers. Method: immunoSEQ multiplex PCR; TCRdb's copy keeps in-frame clones and lacks some. The sample carries approximately 110,000 clones, approximately 80% recorded once. Sequenced material: PBMCs. Receptors were obtained from a man in his fifties in good health and CMV-seronegative.

The chain combines TRBV29-1 with TRBJ1-4; 7 nucleotides match TRBD1. This CDR3 is 13 amino acids long. Germline CDR1 SQVTM, CDR2 ANQGSEA. V lost 7 bases to trimming and J lost 8 bases; unmatched junction nucleotides: 10. The CDR3 coding sequence is TGCAGCGCTGCGACAGGGTTTGGAGAAAAACTGTTTTTT. Protein product: CSAATGFGEKLFF.

The chain links TRBV5-5 to TRBJ1-1; possibly TRBD1 for D (6 bases). CDR1 is SGHKS, CDR2 YYEKEE, per germline (reference sequence). Trimming removed 0 bases at V and 2 bases at J, with 11 bases between. The CDR3 is made up of 15 amino acids. CDR3 in amino acids: CASSLGGTPNTEAFF. For the CDR3, the DNA is TGTGCCAGCAGCTTGGGTGGGACACCTAACACTGAAGCTTTCTTT. The whole variable domain, filled in from reference TRBV5-5 and TRBJ1-1, reads DAGVTQSPTHLIKTRGQQVTLRCSPISGHKSVSWYQQVLGQGPQFIFQYYEKEERGRGNFPDRFSARQFPNYSSELNVNALLLGDSALYLCASSLGGTPNTEAFFGQGTRLTVV.

The J gene is TRBJ1-1, the V gene TRBV7-3; 8 positions agree with TRBD1. The CDR3 is made up of 18 amino acids. J lost 4 bases, V lost 1 base, and 14 bases had no gene match. Germline V gives CDR1 SGHTA, CDR2 FQGTGA. CDR3 residues: CASSLIVLGQGGGTEAFF. In DNA form, the CDR3 reads TGTGCCAGCAGCTTAATCGTACTCGGACAGGGCGGGGGCACTGAAGCTTTCTTT.

The chain joins TRBV4-3 to TRBJ2-5; tentative D call: TRBD2 (6 bases). The CDR3 has 19 amino acids. Trimming shortened V by 0 bases and J by 1 base, and 21 bases separated the two germline ends. Germline CDR1 is LGHNA and CDR2 is YSLEER. This chain's CDR3 is CASSQEAPAGTKFQETQYF. CDR3 sequence (DNA): TGCGCCAGCAGCCAAGAGGCCCCCGCGGGGACCAAATTCCAAGAGACCCAGTACTTC.

The chain has TRBV6-1 and TRBJ2-7; TRBD2 agrees at 7 bases. Germline V gene data show CDR1 as MNHNS and CDR2 as SASEGT. This CDR3 is 13 amino acids long. J was trimmed by 6 bases and V by 7 bases; bases with no gene match: 9. The chain's CDR3 is CASTRRDYSEQYF. DNA of the CDR3: TGTGCCAGCACCCGAAGGGACTACAGCGAGCAGTACTTC.

V gene TRBV5-1 combines with J gene TRBJ2-3, with 7 bases fitting TRBD1. Judging by the DNA end, TRBJ1-5 fits better; the J call may be wrong. CDR3 length: 14 residues. In germline, CDR1 is SGHRS, CDR2 YFSETQ. Here the CDR3 reads CASSFGAGTDTQHF. Here the CDR3 DNA reads TGCGCCAGCAGCTTCGGGGCCGGGACAGATACGCAGCATTTT.